This T cell receptor (beta chain) was captured by sequencing in a study of T cell responses to AZD1222 COVID-19 vaccine (dated by TCRdb to the early 2020s). At the level of the whole study: AZD1222 recipients with second doses at about 4 weeks or about 12 weeks were pooled, because spike-specific TCR depth and breadth did not differ between schedules. A total of under 250 trial participants underwent TCR sequencing, of whom roughly 210 had received two doses of AZD1222 and roughly 26 had received two doses of the MenACWY control vaccine. Trial participants were enrolled into age subgroups of 18-55, 56-69 and 70-plus years, which contained 148, 28 and 57 TCR-sequenced participants, respectively. Summary of the overall study and its limitations: Reportedly, almost half of the unique spike-specific TCRs recognized epitopes lying outside the regions that are mutated in the B.1.351 and B.1.1.7 variants. Conclusions about previously exposed vaccinees are limited because only five to seven AZD1222 recipients were SARS-CoV-2 seropositive at baseline. Participants were mostly white British, with more females than males. The authors suggested clonal diversity may have been underestimated. The vaccine-associated CD4 TCRs covered the entire spike protein, and the dominant responses fell in regions 160-218 and 743-854. After two AZD1222 doses, spike-specific TCR breadth and depth were significantly higher than at day 0 and than in MenACWY recipients. In the small 56-69-year group, the increase in depth fell short of significance, most likely because of low power. Because no samples from the day 14 peak response were available, repertoires could be characterized only after the peak T cell response.

What the time point label conveys for this sample: baseline before first vaccination. Samples from vaccinated people were obtained from the UK trials COV001 and COV002, which included a single-blind randomized controlled phase 2/3 trial of AZD1222 (ChAdOx1 nCoV-19) in healthy adults. For TCRbeta chain sequencing, PBMC samples were collected from trial participants at day 0 and at day 28 after the second dose. The CDR3 regions of human TCRbeta chains were analyzed by immunosequencing. The authors processed their data as follows. Repertoire TCRs were matched against a reference library of SARS-CoV-2-specific TCRs generated with the MIRA antigen-specificity platform. Breadth meant the fraction of unique TCRs that were SARS-CoV-2-associated, whereas depth meant the fraction of total T cells that were SARS-CoV-2-associated. Each spike-specific TCR was assigned to its reactive spike region and to a CD4 or CD8 class using the MIRA data. Log10-transformed breadth and depth values were compared by one-way ANOVA with Sidak's multiple comparisons tests. The source is immuneACCESS, and TCRdb retained only in-frame sequences with V and J called. Part of the clones is not carried over; for the studies checked, unresolved V genes explain less than half of this, and the remainder is unexplained. That table is the source of V, J and clone size, and D and trimming were worked out from the DNA. The sample table contains 130,000 or so clones; only one count was recorded for about 94% of them. The biggest ten clones account for roughly 7% of the sample.

A word on this clone: Its binding antigen is unknown. Per-base qualities were not stored, and no clone one base away is much larger.

Via the germline V gene, CDR1 is MDHEN and CDR2 SYDVKM. The CDR3 holds 13 amino acids from the cysteine to the phenylalanine. CDR3 DNA only is kept here, 39 bases in frame from base 1. Relative to germline, V is 3 bases shorter and J is 5 bases shorter, with 11 bases between their ends. Sequencing was performed on peripheral blood, taken on day 0 of AZD1222 vaccination. The receptor was isolated from an adult in good health. The rearrangement joined TRBV28 to TRBJ2-7, with the D gene too uncertain to name. At the DNA level, the sequence is TGTGCCAGCAGTTTTTTTGGGGTTAACGAGCAGTACTTC. The resulting protein is CASSFFGVNEQYF. Reference TRBV28 and TRBJ2-7 proteins supply the regions before and after the CDR3; the full variable domain is: DVKVTQSSRYLVKRTGEKVFLECVQDMDHENMFWYRQDPGLGLRLIYFSYDVKMKEKGDIPEGYSVSREKKERFSLILESASTNQTSMYLCASSFFGVNEQYFGPGTRLTVT.